Given below is one T cell receptor beta chain in context. RNA transcripts provided the source from which TCR beta CDR3 regions were amplified. The HTBI primer set served for first-round RT-PCR of the TCR CDR3. TCRdb recomputed calls from the multiplex PCR reads with MiXCR, one row per CDR3 protein. The table has around 440,000 distinct CDR3 sequences, less than 20% seen once; the top ten hold roughly 15%. This entry belongs to a study of T cells in Graves' hyperthyroidism and ophthalmopathy. Germline assignment: CDR1 MNHNS and CDR2 SASEGT. The CDR3 spans 12 residues. Trimming cost V 6 bases and J 4 bases, with 7 bases left between them. Patients showing uncontrolled infection, other autoimmune disease, pregnancy or lactation were ineligible. Diagnostic assessment was based on clinical symptoms, serum thyroxine and TRAb, thyroid ultrasound and orbital computed tomography.

The chain carries TRBV6-1 and TRBJ1-3; D is uncertain. The sequence derives from a woman under 30 with Graves' hyperthyroidism. Sequences were obtained from blood. CDR3 nucleotide sequence: TGTGCCAGCAGAAGACCGGGAAACACCATATATTTT. Translation gives CASRRPGNTIYF.